The clone carrying this T cell receptor beta chain was detected many times. Its target is not known. Unmatched junction bases numbered 11, after V lost 0 bases and J lost 7 bases. The CDR3 covers 17 residues. Germline CDR1 is MNHEY and CDR2 is SVGEGT. TCRdb reprocessed the 5' RACE reads with MiXCR, giving one entry per CDR3 protein. The table lists 200,000 to 250,000 distinct CDR3 sequences, 6% to 8% of them singletons, with over 12% in the top ten. The data were obtained in a study of CD8 T cells in ankylosing spondylitis. General study points: Blood of patients with ankylosing spondylitis appeared to be characterized by a TCR beta motif of several highly homologous variants. Clones linked to disease were reported to show significant enrichment in matched ankylosing spondylitis synovial fluid. Earlier work had already found some motif variants in reactive arthritis synovial fluid and blood.

Specimen: blood, either unsorted or a sorted T cell fraction (not recorded which). The chain couples TRBV6-2 or TRBV6-3 to TRBJ2-1; 8 bases are shared with TRBD1. The sequence came from a male donor with ankylosing spondylitis. CDR3 sequence reads: CASSYSRRAGGWNEQFF. CDR3 nucleotides: TGTGCCAGCAGTTACTCGCGTCGGGCAGGGGGCTGGAATGAGCAGTTCTTC.